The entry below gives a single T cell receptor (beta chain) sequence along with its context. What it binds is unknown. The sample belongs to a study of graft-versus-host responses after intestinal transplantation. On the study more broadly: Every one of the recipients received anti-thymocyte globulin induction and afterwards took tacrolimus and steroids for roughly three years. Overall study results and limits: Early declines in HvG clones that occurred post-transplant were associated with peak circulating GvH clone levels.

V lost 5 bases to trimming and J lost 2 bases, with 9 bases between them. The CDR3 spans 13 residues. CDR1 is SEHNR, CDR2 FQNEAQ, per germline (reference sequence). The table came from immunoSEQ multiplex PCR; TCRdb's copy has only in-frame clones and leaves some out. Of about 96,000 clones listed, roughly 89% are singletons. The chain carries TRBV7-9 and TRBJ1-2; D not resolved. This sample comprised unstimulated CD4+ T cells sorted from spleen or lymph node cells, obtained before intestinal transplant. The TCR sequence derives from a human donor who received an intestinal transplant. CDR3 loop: CASSHDVNYGYTF. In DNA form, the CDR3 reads TGTGCCAGCAGCCACGACGTAAACTATGGCTACACCTTC.